Listed here are 16 T cell receptor beta chains from one sample, sequenced in a study of identical twins. One entry per CDR3 protein, called by TCRdb with MiXCR from the 5' RACE reads. The table records 200,000 to 250,000 distinct CDR3 sequences, 6% to 7% of them present only once. The same sample was also studied in work on T cells expressing NK-cell markers.

Sequencing was done on a sample of CD8+ T cells sorted from blood. The source of these receptors is a woman younger than 35 in good health.

V and J are TRBV19 and TRBJ2-5, with 8 bases identical to TRBD1. V trimming: 4 bases; J trimming: 0 bases; junction bases outside the gene matches: 10. Germline V gene sequence: CDR1 LNHDA, CDR2 SQIVND (reference sequence). CDR3 length: 17 amino acids. The CDR3 region has the DNA TGTGCCAGTAGTACGAGATGGGAGACAGGGGACCAAGAGACCCAGTACTTC. Translated: CASSTRWETGDQETQYF.

This clonotype was counted many times. This chain connects TRBV20-1 to TRBJ2-1; 8 bases fit TRBD2. The CDR3 consists of 15 residues. The germline V gene encodes CDR1 DFQATT and CDR2 SNEGSKA (reference sequence). After removal of 6 bases from V and 9 bases from J, the junction contained 16 bases not matched to a gene. The CDR3 nucleotides read TGCAGTGCCAACGTACTAGCGGATCTGGGCAGTGAGCAGTTCTTC. Protein sequence: CSANVLADLGSEQFF.

There are many counts of this clonotype. The V gene is TRBV29-1, the J gene TRBJ2-3, with 8 bases lining up with TRBD2. Trimming at V came to 5 bases and at J to 2 bases, leaving 18 bases not matched to a gene. Looked up from germline, CDR1 is SQVTM and CDR2 is ANQGSEA. The CDR3 spans 18 residues. CDR3 in DNA: TGCAGCGTTTCCGGAGCCACTCGCGGGGGGACCATCACAGATACGCAGTATTTT. Translation gives CSVSGATRGGTITDTQYF.

This clonotype was recorded many times. The chain's CDR3 is CSVALVWGDTEAFF. DNA for the CDR3: TGCAGCGTTGCCCTGGTGTGGGGAGACACTGAAGCTTTCTTT. The chain joins TRBV29-1 to TRBJ1-1; no clear D. The CDR3 covers 14 residues. The V end lost 4 bases, the J end lost 3 bases, and 15 bases lay between the germline ends. The germline V gene has CDR1 SQVTM and CDR2 ANQGSEA. Together with reference TRBV29-1 and TRBJ1-1, the CDR3 gives the full variable domain: SAVISQKPSRDICQRGTSLTIQCQVDSQVTMMFWYRQQPGQSLTLIATANQGSEATYESGFVIDKFPISRPNLTFSTLTVSNMSPEDSSIYLCSVALVWGDTEAFFGQGTRLTVV.

The rearrangement joins TRBV18 to TRBJ2-7; D gene ambiguous. Germline CDR1 and CDR2: KGHSH and LQKENI. The CDR3 has 13 residues. The V end was cut by 0 bases, the J end by 6 bases, with 9 bases between. This CDR3 reads CASSPPSQFEQYF. The CDR3 DNA reads TGTGCCAGCTCACCACCGTCACAGTTCGAGCAGTACTTC.

This clonotype was detected a few times. V gene TRBV5-1 combines with J gene TRBJ2-5; D is possibly TRBD1 or TRBD2 (5 bases each). The CDR3 is made up of 15 amino acids. V dropped 1 base and J dropped 5 bases, with 15 bases sitting between them. Germline V CDR1 and CDR2: SGHRS, YFSETQ. The CDR3 region has the DNA TGCGCCAGCAGCTTGAGAAGAGGGACGGGGGAGACCCAGTACTTC. It yields the protein CASSLRRGTGETQYF.

There are many counts of this clonotype. This chain's CDR3 is CASSYAGGYEQYF. The DNA for the CDR3 is TGTGCCAGCAGTTACGCCGGAGGATACGAGCAGTACTTC. The chain has TRBV6-5 and TRBJ2-7, with D possibly being TRBD2 (5 bases). The CDR3 contains 13 residues. Trimming stripped 2 bases from V and 4 bases from J, with 9 bases between. CDR1 and CDR2 (germline): MNHEY, SVGAGI.

This clonotype was counted a few times. The CDR3 DNA is TGTGCCAGCAGTTACTCGTATCGGACAGGGAATTCACCCCTCCACTTT. The encoded protein is CASSYSYRTGNSPLHF. V is TRBV6-5 and J is TRBJ1-6; 8 positions match TRBD1. This CDR3 is 16 amino acids long. Germline-derived CDR1 and CDR2 are MNHEY and SVGAGI. The V gene end was trimmed by 0 bases and the J gene end by 7 bases; junction bases not matched to a gene: 5.

V and J are TRBV6-5 and TRBJ2-3; D is uncertain. Germline lookup yields CDR1 MNHEY and CDR2 SVGAGI. V lost 8 bases to trimming and J lost 6 bases, with 9 bases between them. The CDR3 is 11 amino acids. CDR3 nucleotide sequence: TGTGCCAGCCGGACGGTGGATACGCAGTATTTT. It specifies CASRTVDTQYF.

The rearrangement joins TRBV7-9 to TRBJ2-3, with a possible D match to TRBD2 (5 bases). Germline values: CDR1 SEHNR, CDR2 FQNEAQ (reference sequence). The CDR3 spans 16 residues. V dropped 5 bases and J dropped 4 bases, with 19 bases sitting between them. CDR3 nucleotides: TGTGCCAGCAGCACCCGGGATGGGGTGAGGGCAGATACGCAGTATTTT. This encodes CASSTRDGVRADTQYF. The complete variable domain, with remaining parts taken from reference TRBV7-9 and TRBJ2-3, reads DTGVSQNPRHKITKRGQNVTFRCDPISEHNRLYWYRQTLGQGPEFLTYFQNEAQLEKSRLLSDRFSAERPKGSFSTLEIQRTEQGDSAMYLCASSTRDGVRADTQYFGPGTRLTVL.

The chain employs TRBV7-9 and TRBJ2-7; D is unresolved. CDR1 and CDR2 (germline): SEHNR, FQNEAQ (reference sequence). The CDR3 sequence is 13 residues long. Trimming cost V 5 bases and J 3 bases, with 11 bases left between them. The CDR3 coding sequence is TGTGCCAGCAGCCGCCAGGCCCTCTACGAGCAGTACTTC. Protein product: CASSRQALYEQYF.

This clonotype turned up a few times. V gene TRBV7-9 combines with J gene TRBJ2-7; unclear D gene. The V end was cut by 5 bases, the J end by 3 bases, with 8 bases between. In germline, CDR1 is SEHNR, CDR2 FQNEAQ (reference sequence). The length of the CDR3 is 12 residues. For the CDR3, the DNA is TGTGCCAGCAGCGTAACAGTCTACGAGCAGTACTTC. It encodes CASSVTVYEQYF.

The rearrangement links TRBV11-2 to TRBJ1-1; D uncertain. CDR3 size: 13 residues. CDR1 SGHAT and CDR2 FQNNGV come from the germline V gene. Between the trimmed V and J ends, which lost 5 bases and 4 bases, there was a span of 11 bases. CDR3 DNA: TGTGCCAGCAGCCCTATTTCGGGCACTGAAGCTTTCTTT. It codes for CASSPISGTEAFF.

This clonotype occurred many times. V is TRBV20-1 and J is TRBJ1-2; 8 nucleotides agree with TRBD1. This CDR3 region has 11 residues. Looked up from germline, CDR1 is DFQATT and CDR2 is SNEGSKA (reference sequence). Losses at the gene ends were 6 bases for V and 8 bases for J; bases not matched to a gene: 5. This CDR3 is CSAETGEGYTF. CDR3 nucleotides: TGCAGTGCCGAGACAGGGGAAGGCTACACCTTC.

The table lists this clonotype with many counts. The chain joins TRBV11-1 to TRBJ2-7, with 9 bases aligning to TRBD1. CDR3 length: 18 residues. Looked up from germline, CDR1 is SGHAT and CDR2 is FQDESV (reference sequence). Trimming at V came to 4 bases and at J to 6 bases, leaving 19 bases not matched to a gene. The CDR3 loop reads CASSSSPFRDRENGEQYF. The CDR3 DNA follows: TGTGCCAGCAGCTCCTCGCCTTTTCGGGACAGGGAAAATGGCGAGCAGTACTTC.

In its sample, this clonotype was seen a few times. V gene TRBV25-1 combines with J gene TRBJ1-3; D not certain. The CDR3 is made up of 11 amino acids. V lost 8 bases, J lost 4 bases, and 6 bases lay in between. Germline V CDR1 and CDR2: MGHDK, SYGVNS. CDR3 loop: CASGGGNTIYF. The CDR3 coding sequence is TGTGCCAGCGGAGGGGGAAACACCATATATTTT. The variable domain in full, with the rest retrieved from reference TRBV25-1 and TRBJ1-3, is EADIYQTPRYLVIGTGKKITLECSQTMGHDKMYWYQQDPGMELHLIHYSYGVNSTEKGDLSSESTVSRIRTEHFPLTLESARPSHTSQYLCASGGGNTIYFGEGSWLTVV.